This is a list of T cell receptor beta chains from one sample in a study of T cell repertoires in cytomegalovirus infection. Their antigens remain unidentified. TCRdb analysed the reads with MiXCR anew, one entry per CDR3 protein. Of approximately 500,000 distinct CDR3 sequences in the sample, around 30% were seen once. Source: cultured PBMCs, taken from culture after CMV antigen stimulation. The receptors shown here come from a human donor in good health (CMV status not recorded). Some clones in this sample may be carry-over from other donors' samples. The CDR3 runs from the conserved cysteine through the conserved F or W. Each record gives: J gene, V gene, clone size, D gene, CDR3 protein, CDR3 DNA. A D gene is named only where the DNA matches it firmly. Clone size is not always given. Where it is, it says once, few, many or a class for expanded clones.

J gene: TRBJ1-1
V gene: TRBV7-2
clone size: few
D gene: TRBD1
CDR3 protein: CASSRTPRTGVSTEAFF
CDR3 DNA: TGTGCCAGCAGCCGTACGCCCAGGACAGGGGTGAGCACTGAAGCTTTCTTT

J gene: TRBJ1-2
V gene: TRBV29-1
clone size: once
D gene: .
CDR3 protein: CSVEEAGQFGYTF
CDR3 DNA: TGCAGCGTTGAAGAAGCAGGTCAGTTTGGCTACACCTTC

J gene: TRBJ1-2
V gene: TRBV10-3
clone size: .
D gene: .
CDR3 protein: CAISGTLRGYTF
CDR3 DNA: TGTGCCATCAGCGGGACATTACGCGGCTACACCTTC

J gene: TRBJ2-2
V gene: TRBV19
clone size: few
D gene: TRBD1
CDR3 protein: CASSITPDRVGELFF
CDR3 DNA: TGTGCCAGTAGTATAACCCCGGACAGGGTAGGGGAGCTGTTTTTT

J gene: TRBJ1-1
V gene: TRBV12-3/TRBV12-4
clone size: few
D gene: .
CDR3 protein: CASMGDIVNTEAFF
CDR3 DNA: TGTGCCAGCATGGGGGATATAGTGAACACTGAAGCTTTCTTT

J gene: TRBJ1-5
V gene: TRBV27
clone size: .
D gene: .
CDR3 protein: CASNVSRDPPKDSNQPQHF
CDR3 DNA: TGTGCCAGCAACGTCTCGCGAGATCCCCCGAAAGATAGCAATCAGCCCCAGCATTTT

J gene: TRBJ2-2
V gene: TRBV6-2/TRBV6-3
clone size: .
D gene: TRBD2
CDR3 protein: CASSYSGRRSGELFF
CDR3 DNA: TGTGCCAGCAGTTACAGCGGGAGACGGTCCGGGGAGCTGTTTTTT

J gene: TRBJ1-2
V gene: TRBV5-1
clone size: .
D gene: .
CDR3 protein: CASSLVPSYGYTF
CDR3 DNA: TGCGCCAGCAGCTTGGTCCCAAGTTATGGCTACACCTTC

J gene: TRBJ2-1
V gene: TRBV20-1
clone size: .
D gene: TRBD1
CDR3 protein: CSAPGTGADYNEQFF
CDR3 DNA: TGCAGTGCTCCCGGGACAGGGGCAGACTACAATGAGCAGTTCTTC

J gene: TRBJ2-3
V gene: TRBV7-2
clone size: many
D gene: TRBD2
CDR3 protein: CASSLVSVAGGSDTQYF
CDR3 DNA: TGTGCCAGCAGCTTAGTCTCGGTAGCGGGAGGTTCAGATACGCAGTATTTT

J gene: TRBJ2-5
V gene: TRBV12-3/TRBV12-4
clone size: .
D gene: TRBD1
CDR3 protein: CASRYRGLQETQYF
CDR3 DNA: TGTGCCAGCAGATACAGGGGGCTTCAAGAGACCCAGTACTTC

J gene: TRBJ2-1
V gene: TRBV19
clone size: .
D gene: .
CDR3 protein: CASSIRGGGSYNEQFF
CDR3 DNA: TGTGCCAGTAGTATTCGGGGAGGGGGCTCCTACAATGAGCAGTTCTTC

J gene: TRBJ2-4
V gene: TRBV7-2
clone size: .
D gene: .
CDR3 protein: CASSFGLIGGNIQYF
CDR3 DNA: TGTGCCAGCAGCTTCGGACTCATCGGTGGAAACATTCAGTACTTC

J gene: TRBJ2-1
V gene: TRBV10-3
clone size: .
D gene: TRBD2
CDR3 protein: CAISEIAGGPYNEQFF
CDR3 DNA: TGTGCCATCAGTGAAATAGCGGGAGGACCCTACAATGAGCAGTTCTTC

J gene: TRBJ2-7
V gene: TRBV10-3
clone size: .
D gene: TRBD2
CDR3 protein: CAISGTSGGYEQYF
CDR3 DNA: TGTGCCATCAGTGGTACTAGCGGGGGTTACGAGCAGTACTTC

J gene: TRBJ1-3
V gene: TRBV3-1
clone size: few
D gene: .
CDR3 protein: CASSQKFTGNTIYF
CDR3 DNA: TGTGCCAGCAGCCAGAAGTTCACTGGAAACACCATATATTTT

J gene: TRBJ2-1
V gene: TRBV9
clone size: few
D gene: TRBD1
CDR3 protein: CASSLADRGVWYEQFF
CDR3 DNA: TGTGCCAGCAGCCTTGCTGACAGGGGGGTTTGGTATGAGCAGTTCTTC

J gene: TRBJ2-1
V gene: TRBV20-1
clone size: .
D gene: TRBD2
CDR3 protein: CSASPGLARYNEQFF
CDR3 DNA: TGCAGTGCTTCCCCCGGACTAGCGCGCTACAATGAGCAGTTCTTC

J gene: TRBJ2-3
V gene: TRBV29-1
clone size: .
D gene: .
CDR3 protein: CSVEGGADTQYF
CDR3 DNA: TGCAGCGTTGAAGGGGGCGCAGATACGCAGTATTTT

J gene: TRBJ1-1
V gene: TRBV19
clone size: .
D gene: .
CDR3 protein: CASSIAGANTEAFF
CDR3 DNA: TGTGCCAGTAGTATAGCAGGGGCGAACACTGAAGCTTTCTTT

J gene: TRBJ2-1
V gene: TRBV29-1
clone size: .
D gene: TRBD2
CDR3 protein: CSVDSTSGRVYNEQFF
CDR3 DNA: TGCAGCGTTGATAGTACTAGCGGGAGGGTATACAATGAGCAGTTCTTC

J gene: TRBJ2-2
V gene: TRBV12-5
clone size: once
D gene: .
CDR3 protein: CASGHQGGGLTGELFF
CDR3 DNA: TGTGCTAGTGGTCACCAGGGAGGGGGGCTCACCGGGGAGCTGTTTTTT